This TCR beta chain comes out of a study of T-cell reconstitution after alpha-beta-depleted transplantation in children. V dropped 2 bases and J dropped 3 bases, with 10 bases sitting between them. The CDR3 length is 14 residues. Researchers prepared the TCRbeta library using unique molecular identifiers, the study reports. Each CDR3 protein gets one entry after TCRdb re-called the PCR reads with MiXCR. This sample has fewer than 350,000 distinct CDR3 sequences, with roughly a tenth found just once. At least ten counts were recorded for this clonotype. Antigen unknown. Study-level results: In patients about two months after transplant, alpha-beta T cells reportedly arose from several hundred expanded graft clones. Fresh T-cell production supplied most of the T-cell counts and diversity seen one year after transplant.

V and J are TRBV12-3 or TRBV12-4 and TRBJ2-5, with D possibly matching TRBD1 (5 bases). This clonotype was sampled from a boy in the first two years of life with acute myeloid leukemia, due to receive a stem cell transplant. The sample here was PBMCs, taken before TCRalphabeta/CD19-depleted stem cell transplant. CDR3 region: CASSLSGNEETQYF. CDR3 nucleotide sequence: TGTGCCAGCAGTTTATCAGGGAACGAAGAGACCCAGTACTTC.